This TCR beta chain was observed in a study of immune evolution from preneoplasia to lung adenocarcinoma. The overall study: HLA loss of heterozygosity: over 5.5% AIS, roughly 15% MIA, over 25% ADC, none AAH.

H&E slides confirmed each diagnosis, reviewed by two pathologists independently. Produced via immunoSEQ multiplex PCR; TCRdb's table is partial and in-frame only. The profile shows under 9,500 clones, 80% to 85% of them singletons. The sequence was collected from a person between 45 and 65 years old with lung adenocarcinoma. The specimen sequenced was FFPE invasive lung adenocarcinoma tissue.

The CDR3 region is CASSLGTGVFGTEAFF. CDR3 DNA: TGTGCCAGCTCACTGGGGACAGGGGTTTTTGGCACTGAAGCTTTCTTT. The chain recombines TRBV18 with TRBJ1-1; 10 bases agree with TRBD1. The CDR3 is made up of 16 amino acids. Germline V lookup: CDR1 KGHSH, CDR2 LQKENI. Trimming at V came to 4 bases and at J to 4 bases, leaving 9 bases not matched to a gene.